The source of this T cell receptor beta chain is a study of identifying expanded T cells in peripheral blood. CDR3 size: 14 residues. Germline CDR1 reads SGHVS; CDR2 reads FQNEAQ. With respect to this clone: Antigen specificity is unknown. At one of its ends the junction is not consistent with the germline gene, which may arise from a read error. Additional DNA sequences in this sample encode the identical CDR3.

Collection occurred without any documented infections or immune events in donors. Overall study findings and caveats: Two-week clone count variance significantly increased as total template count grew. Differentially abundant clones: roughly 1.2 between replicates, 15 to 17 at about two weeks, approximately 18 at four.

TCRdb's copy holds only in-frame clones and misses some; the assay was immunoSEQ multiplex PCR. The sample gives around 57,000 clones, about 89% of which show up once; around 4.8% is in the top ten. V is TRBV7-8 and J is TRBJ2-7; maybe TRBD2 (5 bases). Sequencing used blood. This clonotype originated in a person between 18 and 75 years old in good health. CDR3: CASSPPGFSYEQYF. The CDR3 DNA is TGCGCCAGCAGCCCCCCGGGGTTCTCCTACGAGCAGTACTTC.